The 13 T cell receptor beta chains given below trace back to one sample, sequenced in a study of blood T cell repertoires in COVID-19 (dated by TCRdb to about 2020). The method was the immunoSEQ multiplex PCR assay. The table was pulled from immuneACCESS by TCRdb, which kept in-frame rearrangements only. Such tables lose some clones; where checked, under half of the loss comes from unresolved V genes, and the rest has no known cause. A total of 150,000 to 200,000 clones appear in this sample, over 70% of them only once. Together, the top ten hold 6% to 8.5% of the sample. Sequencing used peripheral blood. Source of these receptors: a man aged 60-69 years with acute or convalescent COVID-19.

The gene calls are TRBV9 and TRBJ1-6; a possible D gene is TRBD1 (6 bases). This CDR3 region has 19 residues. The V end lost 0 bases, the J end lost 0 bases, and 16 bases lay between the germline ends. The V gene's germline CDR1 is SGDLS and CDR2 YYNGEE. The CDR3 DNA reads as TGTGCCAGCAGCGTAGGCGGGGGGGCCCCGAGCTCCTATAATTCACCCCTCCACTTT. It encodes CASSVGGGAPSSYNSPLHF.

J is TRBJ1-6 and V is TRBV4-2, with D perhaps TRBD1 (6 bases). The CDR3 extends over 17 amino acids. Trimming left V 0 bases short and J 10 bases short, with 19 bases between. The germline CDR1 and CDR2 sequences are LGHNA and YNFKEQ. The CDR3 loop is CASSQDWIEGVGSPLHF. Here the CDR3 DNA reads TGTGCCAGCAGCCAAGATTGGATCGAGGGGGTTGGATCACCCCTCCACTTT.

The CDR3 sequence is CASSYSRDYGYTF. The CDR3, as DNA: TGTGCCAGCAGTTATAGCCGGGACTATGGCTACACCTTC. V is TRBV6-2 or TRBV6-3 and J is TRBJ1-2; D not resolved. The germline V gene encodes CDR1 MNHEY and CDR2 SVGEGT. The CDR3 length is 13 residues. V lost 3 bases, J lost 3 bases, and 8 bases lay in between.

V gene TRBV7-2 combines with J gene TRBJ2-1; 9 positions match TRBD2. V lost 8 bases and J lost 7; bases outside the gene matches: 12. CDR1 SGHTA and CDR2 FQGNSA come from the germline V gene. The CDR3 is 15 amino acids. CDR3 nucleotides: TGTGCCAGCTCTACGGGGCTAGCGGGGATGAATGAGCAGTTCTTC. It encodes CASSTGLAGMNEQFF.

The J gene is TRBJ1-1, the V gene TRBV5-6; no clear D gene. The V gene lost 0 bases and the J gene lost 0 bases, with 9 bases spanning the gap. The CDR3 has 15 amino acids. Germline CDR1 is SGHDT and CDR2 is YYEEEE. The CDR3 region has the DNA TGTGCCAGCAGCTTGGACATGGTGATGAACACTGAAGCTTTCTTT. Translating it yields CASSLDMVMNTEAFF.

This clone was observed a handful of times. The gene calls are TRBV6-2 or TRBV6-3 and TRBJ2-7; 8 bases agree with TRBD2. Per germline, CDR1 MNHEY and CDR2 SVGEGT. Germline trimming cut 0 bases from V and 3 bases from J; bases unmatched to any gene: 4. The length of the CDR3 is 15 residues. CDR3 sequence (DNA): TGTGCCAGCAGTTACTCAGCGGGGGCGGGCTACGAGCAGTACTTC. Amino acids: CASSYSAGAGYEQYF.

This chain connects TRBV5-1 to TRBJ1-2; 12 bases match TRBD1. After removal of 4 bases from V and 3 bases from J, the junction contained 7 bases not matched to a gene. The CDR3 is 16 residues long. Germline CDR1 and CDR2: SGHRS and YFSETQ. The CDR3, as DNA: TGCGCCAGCAGCCCGGGGGACAGGGGGCTCCACTATGGCTACACCTTC. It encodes CASSPGDRGLHYGYTF.

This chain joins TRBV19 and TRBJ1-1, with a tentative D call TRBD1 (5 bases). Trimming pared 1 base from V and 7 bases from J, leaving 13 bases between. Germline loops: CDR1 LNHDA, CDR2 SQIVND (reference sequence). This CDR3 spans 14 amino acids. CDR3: CASSIAEGLGEAFF. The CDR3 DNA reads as TGTGCCAGTAGTATAGCGGAGGGGTTGGGTGAAGCTTTCTTT.

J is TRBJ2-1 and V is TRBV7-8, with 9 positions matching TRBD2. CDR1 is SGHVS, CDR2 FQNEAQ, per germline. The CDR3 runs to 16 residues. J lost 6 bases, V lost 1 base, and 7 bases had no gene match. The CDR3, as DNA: TGTGCCAGCAGCTTAGGAAGTAGCGGGAGCCTCAATGAGCAGTTCTTC. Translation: CASSLGSSGSLNEQFF.

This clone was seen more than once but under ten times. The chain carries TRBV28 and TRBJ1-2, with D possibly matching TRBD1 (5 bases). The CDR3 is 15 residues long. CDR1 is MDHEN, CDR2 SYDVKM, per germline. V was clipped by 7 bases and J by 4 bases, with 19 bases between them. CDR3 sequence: CASTSPRTGGYGYTF. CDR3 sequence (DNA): TGTGCCAGCACCTCCCCCCGTACGGGGGGCTATGGCTACACCTTC.

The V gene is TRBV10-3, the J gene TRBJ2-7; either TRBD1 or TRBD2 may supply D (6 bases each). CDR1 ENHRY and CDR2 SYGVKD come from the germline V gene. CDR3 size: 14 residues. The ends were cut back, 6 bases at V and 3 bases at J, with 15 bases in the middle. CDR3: CAIREGGAGYEQYF. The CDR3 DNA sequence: TGTGCCATCAGGGAGGGGGGAGCGGGCTACGAGCAGTACTTC.

Here the CDR3 DNA reads TGTGCCACCAGTGACCCCGACAGGGCTGATCAGCCCCAGCATTTT. It codes for CATSDPDRADQPQHF. This chain links TRBV24-1 with TRBJ1-5; 7 bases fit TRBD1. The trim removed 4 bases at V and 5 bases at J, leaving 7 bases unmatched. Germline values: CDR1 KGHDR, CDR2 SFDVKD. This CDR3 has 15 residues.

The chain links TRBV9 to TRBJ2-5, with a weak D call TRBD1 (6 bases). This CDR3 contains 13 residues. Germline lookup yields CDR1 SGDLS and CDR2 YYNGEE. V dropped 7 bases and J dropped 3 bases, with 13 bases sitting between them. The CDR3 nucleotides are TGTGCCAGCGGGGGCAGGGGAAAAGAGACCCAGTACTTC. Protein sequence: CASGGRGKETQYF.